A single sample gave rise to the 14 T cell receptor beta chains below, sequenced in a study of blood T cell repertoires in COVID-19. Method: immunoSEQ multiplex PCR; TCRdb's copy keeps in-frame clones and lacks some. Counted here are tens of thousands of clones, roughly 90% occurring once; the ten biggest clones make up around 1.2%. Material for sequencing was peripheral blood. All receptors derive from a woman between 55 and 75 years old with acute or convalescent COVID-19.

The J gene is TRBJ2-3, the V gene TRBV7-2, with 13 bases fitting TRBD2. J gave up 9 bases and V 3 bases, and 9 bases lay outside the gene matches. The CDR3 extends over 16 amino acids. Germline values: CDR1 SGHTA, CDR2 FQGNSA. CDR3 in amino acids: CASSFYTSGGVSTQYF. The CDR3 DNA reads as TGTGCCAGCAGCTTCTATACTAGCGGGGGGGTTTCGACGCAGTATTTT.

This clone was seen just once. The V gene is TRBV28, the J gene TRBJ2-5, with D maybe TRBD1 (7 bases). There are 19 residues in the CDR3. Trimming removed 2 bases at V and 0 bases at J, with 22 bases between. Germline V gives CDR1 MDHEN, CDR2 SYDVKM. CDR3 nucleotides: TGTGCCAGCAGTTTAGGATACAGGGGCCGACGGGGGAACCAAGAGACCCAGTACTTC. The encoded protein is CASSLGYRGRRGNQETQYF.

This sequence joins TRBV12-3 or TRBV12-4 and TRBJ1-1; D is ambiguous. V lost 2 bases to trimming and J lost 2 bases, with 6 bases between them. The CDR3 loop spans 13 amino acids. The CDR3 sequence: CASSLKLNTEAFF. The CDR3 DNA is TGTGCCAGCAGTTTAAAACTCAACACTGAAGCTTTCTTT.

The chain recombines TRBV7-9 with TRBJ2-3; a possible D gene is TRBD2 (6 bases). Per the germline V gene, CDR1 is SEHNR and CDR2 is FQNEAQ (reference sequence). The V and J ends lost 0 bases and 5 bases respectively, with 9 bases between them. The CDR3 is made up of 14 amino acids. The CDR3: CASSLAGTEDTQYF. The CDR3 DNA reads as TGTGCCAGCAGCTTAGCCGGGACTGAAGATACGCAGTATTTT.

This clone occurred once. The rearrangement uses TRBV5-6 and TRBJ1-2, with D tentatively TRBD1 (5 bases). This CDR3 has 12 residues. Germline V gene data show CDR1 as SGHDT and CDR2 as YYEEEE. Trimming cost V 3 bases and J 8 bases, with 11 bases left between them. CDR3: CASSYQGSGYTF. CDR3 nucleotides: TGTGCCAGCAGCTACCAGGGATCCGGCTACACCTTC.

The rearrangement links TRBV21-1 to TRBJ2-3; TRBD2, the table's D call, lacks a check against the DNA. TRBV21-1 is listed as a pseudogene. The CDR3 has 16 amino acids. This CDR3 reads CASSKRDLEPTDTQYF. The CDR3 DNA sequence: TGTGCCAGCAGCAAACGGGACTTAGAACCCACAGATACGCAGTATTTT.

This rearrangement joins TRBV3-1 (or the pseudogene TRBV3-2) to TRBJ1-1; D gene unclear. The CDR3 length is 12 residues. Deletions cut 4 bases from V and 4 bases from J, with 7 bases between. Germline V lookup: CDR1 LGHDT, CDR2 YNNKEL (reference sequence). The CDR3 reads CASSRGGTEAFF. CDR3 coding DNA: TGTGCCAGCAGCCGTGGCGGCACTGAAGCTTTCTTT.

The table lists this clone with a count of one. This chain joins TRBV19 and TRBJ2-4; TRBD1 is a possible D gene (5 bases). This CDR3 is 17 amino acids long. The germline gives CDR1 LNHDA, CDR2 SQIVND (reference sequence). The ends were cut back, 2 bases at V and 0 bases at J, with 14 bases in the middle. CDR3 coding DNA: TGTGCCAGTAGTATATCGCGGACACGCCTAGCCAAAAACATTCAGTACTTC. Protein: CASSISRTRLAKNIQYF. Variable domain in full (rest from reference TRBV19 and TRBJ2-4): DGGITQSPKYLFRKEGQNVTLSCEQNLNHDAMYWYRQDPGQGLRLIYYSQIVNDFQKGDIAEGYSVSREKKESFPLTVTSAQKNPTAFYLCASSISRTRLAKNIQYFGAGTRLSVL.

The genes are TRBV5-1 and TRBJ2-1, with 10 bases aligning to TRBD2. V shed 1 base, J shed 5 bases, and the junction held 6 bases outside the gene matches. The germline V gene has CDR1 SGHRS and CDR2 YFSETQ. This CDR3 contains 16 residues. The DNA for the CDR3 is TGCGCCAGCAGCTTGCCAACTAGCGGGGTAAACAATGAGCAGTTCTTC. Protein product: CASSLPTSGVNNEQFF.

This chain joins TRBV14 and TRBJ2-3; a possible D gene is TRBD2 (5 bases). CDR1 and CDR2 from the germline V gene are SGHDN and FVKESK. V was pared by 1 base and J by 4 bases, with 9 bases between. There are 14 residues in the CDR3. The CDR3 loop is CASSQAGAADTQYF. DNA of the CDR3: TGTGCCAGCAGCCAAGCAGGAGCGGCAGATACGCAGTATTTT. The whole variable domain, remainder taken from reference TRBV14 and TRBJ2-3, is EAGVTQFPSHSVIEKGQTVTLRCDPISGHDNLYWYRRVMGKEIKFLLHFVKESKQDESGMPNNRFLAERTGGTYSTLKVQPAELEDSGVYFCASSQAGAADTQYFGPGTRLTVL.

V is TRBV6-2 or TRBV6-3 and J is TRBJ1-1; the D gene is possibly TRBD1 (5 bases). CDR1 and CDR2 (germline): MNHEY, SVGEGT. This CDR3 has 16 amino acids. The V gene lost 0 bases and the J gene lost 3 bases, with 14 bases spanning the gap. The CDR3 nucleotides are TGTGCCAGCAGTTACTCGACGGCAGGGTTGGACACTGAAGCTTTCTTT. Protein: CASSYSTAGLDTEAFF.

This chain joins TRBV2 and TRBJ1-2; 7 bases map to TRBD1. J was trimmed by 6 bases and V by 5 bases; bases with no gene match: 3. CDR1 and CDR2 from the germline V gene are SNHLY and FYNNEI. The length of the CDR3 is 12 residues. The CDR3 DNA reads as TGTGCCAGCAGTCCGACAGGGAATGGCTACACCTTC. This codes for CASSPTGNGYTF.

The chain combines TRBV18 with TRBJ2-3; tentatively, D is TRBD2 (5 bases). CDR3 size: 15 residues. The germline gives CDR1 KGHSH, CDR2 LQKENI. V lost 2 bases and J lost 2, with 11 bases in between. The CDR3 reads CASSPSGSVTDTQYF. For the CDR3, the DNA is TGTGCCAGCTCACCATCCGGTAGCGTCACAGATACGCAGTATTTT.

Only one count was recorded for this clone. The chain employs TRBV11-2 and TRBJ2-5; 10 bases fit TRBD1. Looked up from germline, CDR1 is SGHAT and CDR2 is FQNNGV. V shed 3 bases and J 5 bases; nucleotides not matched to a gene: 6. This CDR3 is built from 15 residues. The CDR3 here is CASSLTGGLLETQYF. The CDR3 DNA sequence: TGTGCCAGCAGCTTGACAGGGGGCTTGCTGGAGACCCAGTACTTC.